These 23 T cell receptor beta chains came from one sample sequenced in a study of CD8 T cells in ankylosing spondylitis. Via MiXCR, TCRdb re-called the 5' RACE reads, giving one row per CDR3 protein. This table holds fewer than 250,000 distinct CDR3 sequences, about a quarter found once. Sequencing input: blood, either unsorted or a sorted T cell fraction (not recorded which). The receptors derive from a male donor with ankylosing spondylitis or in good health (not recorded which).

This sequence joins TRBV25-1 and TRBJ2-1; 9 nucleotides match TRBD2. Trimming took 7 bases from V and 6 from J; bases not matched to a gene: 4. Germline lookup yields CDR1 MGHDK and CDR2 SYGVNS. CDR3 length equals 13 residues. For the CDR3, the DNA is TGTGCCAGCATTTCTAGCGGGATCAATGAGCAGTTCTTC. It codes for CASISSGINEQFF. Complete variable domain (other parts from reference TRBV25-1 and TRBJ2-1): EADIYQTPRYLVIGTGKKITLECSQTMGHDKMYWYQQDPGMELHLIHYSYGVNSTEKGDLSSESTVSRIRTEHFPLTLESARPSHTSQYLCASISSGINEQFFGPGTRLTVL.

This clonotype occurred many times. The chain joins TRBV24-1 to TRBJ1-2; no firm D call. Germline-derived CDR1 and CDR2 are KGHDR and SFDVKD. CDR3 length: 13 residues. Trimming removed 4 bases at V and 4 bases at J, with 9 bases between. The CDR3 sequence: CATSEGTAYGYTF. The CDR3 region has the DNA TGTGCCACCAGTGAAGGAACGGCCTATGGCTACACCTTC.

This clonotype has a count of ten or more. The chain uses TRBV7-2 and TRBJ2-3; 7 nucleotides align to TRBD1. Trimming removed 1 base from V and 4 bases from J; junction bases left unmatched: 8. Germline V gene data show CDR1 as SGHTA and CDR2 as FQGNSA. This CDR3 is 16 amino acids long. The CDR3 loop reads CASSLGGGRAPDTQYF. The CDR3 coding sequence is TGTGCCAGCAGCTTAGGAGGGGGCAGAGCACCAGATACGCAGTATTTT. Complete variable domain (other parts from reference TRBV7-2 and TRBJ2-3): GAGVSQSPSNKVTEKGKDVELRCDPISGHTALYWYRQSLGQGLEFLIYFQGNSAPDKSGLPSDRFSAERTGGSVSTLTIQRTQQEDSAVYLCASSLGGGRAPDTQYFGPGTRLTVL.

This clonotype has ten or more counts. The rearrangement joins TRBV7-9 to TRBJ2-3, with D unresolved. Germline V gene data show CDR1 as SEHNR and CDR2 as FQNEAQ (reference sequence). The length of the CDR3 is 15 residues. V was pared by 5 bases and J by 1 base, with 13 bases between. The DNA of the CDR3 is TGTGCCAGCAGCCTTACGACTTCCCGCACAGATACGCAGTATTTT. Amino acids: CASSLTTSRTDTQYF.

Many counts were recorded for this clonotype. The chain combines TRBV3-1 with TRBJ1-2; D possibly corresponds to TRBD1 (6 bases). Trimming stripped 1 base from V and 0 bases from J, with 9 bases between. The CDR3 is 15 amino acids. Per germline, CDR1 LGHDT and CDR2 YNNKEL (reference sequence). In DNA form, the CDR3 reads TGTGCCAGCAGCCAAGCTAACAGGGCTAACTATGGCTACACCTTC. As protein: CASSQANRANYGYTF.

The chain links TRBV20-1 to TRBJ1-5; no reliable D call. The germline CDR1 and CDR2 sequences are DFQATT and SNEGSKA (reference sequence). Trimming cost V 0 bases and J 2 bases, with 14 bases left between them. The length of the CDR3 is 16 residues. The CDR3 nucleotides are TGCAGTGCTAGAGATAAGATAGAAAGTCGCAATCAGCCCCAGCATTTT. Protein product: CSARDKIESRNQPQHF.

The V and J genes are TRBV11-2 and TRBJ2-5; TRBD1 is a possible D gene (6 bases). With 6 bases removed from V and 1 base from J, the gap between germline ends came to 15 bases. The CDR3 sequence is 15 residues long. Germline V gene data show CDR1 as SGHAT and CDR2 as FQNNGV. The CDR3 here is CASSLMQGPQETQYF. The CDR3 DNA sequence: TGTGCCAGCAGTTTAATGCAGGGGCCCCAAGAGACCCAGTACTTC. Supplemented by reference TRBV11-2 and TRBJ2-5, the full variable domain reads EAGVAQSPRYKIIEKRQSVAFWCNPISGHATLYWYQQILGQGPKLLIQFQNNGVVDDSQLPKDRFSAERLKGVDSTLKIQPAKLEDSAVYLCASSLMQGPQETQYFGPGTRLLVL.

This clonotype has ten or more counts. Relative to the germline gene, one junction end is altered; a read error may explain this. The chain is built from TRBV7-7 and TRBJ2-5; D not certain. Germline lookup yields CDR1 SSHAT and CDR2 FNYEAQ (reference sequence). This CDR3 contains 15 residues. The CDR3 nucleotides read TGTGCTAGCAGCGTCGGACGGACGAGTCAAGAGACCCAGTACTTC. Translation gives CASSVGRTSQETQYF.

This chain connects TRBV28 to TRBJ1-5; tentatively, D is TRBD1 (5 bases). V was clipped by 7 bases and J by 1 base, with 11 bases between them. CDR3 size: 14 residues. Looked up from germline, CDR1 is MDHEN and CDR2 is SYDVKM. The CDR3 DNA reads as TGTGCCAGCAATCCGACAGCCAGCAATCAGCCCCAGCATTTT. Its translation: CASNPTASNQPQHF.

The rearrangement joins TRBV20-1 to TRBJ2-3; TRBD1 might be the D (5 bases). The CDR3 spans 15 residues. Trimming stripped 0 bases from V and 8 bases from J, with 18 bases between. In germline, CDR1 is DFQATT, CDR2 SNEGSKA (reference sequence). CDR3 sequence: CSARDPGQPGGTQYF. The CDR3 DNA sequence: TGCAGTGCTAGAGACCCCGGACAACCTGGTGGTACGCAGTATTTT.

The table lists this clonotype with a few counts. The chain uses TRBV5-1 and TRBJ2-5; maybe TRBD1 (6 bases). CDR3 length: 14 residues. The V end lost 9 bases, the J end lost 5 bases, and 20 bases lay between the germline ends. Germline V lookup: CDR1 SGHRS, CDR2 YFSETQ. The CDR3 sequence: CATQQGFWWETQYF. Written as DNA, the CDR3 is TGCGCCACTCAACAGGGTTTCTGGTGGGAGACCCAGTACTTC.

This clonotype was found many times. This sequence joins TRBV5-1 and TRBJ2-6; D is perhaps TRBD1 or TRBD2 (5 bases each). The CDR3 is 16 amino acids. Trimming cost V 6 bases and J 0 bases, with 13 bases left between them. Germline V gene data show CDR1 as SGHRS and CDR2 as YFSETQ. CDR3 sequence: CASTKKGSSGANVLTF. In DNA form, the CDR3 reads TGCGCCAGCACCAAAAAGGGGAGCTCTGGGGCCAACGTCCTGACTTTC.

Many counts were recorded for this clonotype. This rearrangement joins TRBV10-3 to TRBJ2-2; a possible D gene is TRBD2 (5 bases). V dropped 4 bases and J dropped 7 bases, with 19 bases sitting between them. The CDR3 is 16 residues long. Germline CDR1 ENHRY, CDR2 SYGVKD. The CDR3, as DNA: TGTGCCATCAGTGCTCAGCCCCCAACGACTAACGGGGAGCTGTTTTTT. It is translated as CAISAQPPTTNGELFF.

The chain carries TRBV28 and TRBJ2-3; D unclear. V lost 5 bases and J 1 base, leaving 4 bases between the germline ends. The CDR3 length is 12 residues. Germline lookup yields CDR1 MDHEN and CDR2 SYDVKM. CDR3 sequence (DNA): TGTGCCAGCAGTGCAGGCACAGATACGCAGTATTTT. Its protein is CASSAGTDTQYF.

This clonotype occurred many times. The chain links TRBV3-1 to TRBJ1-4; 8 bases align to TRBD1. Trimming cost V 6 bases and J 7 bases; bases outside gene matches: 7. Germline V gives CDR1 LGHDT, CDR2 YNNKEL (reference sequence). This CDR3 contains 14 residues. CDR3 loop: CASSWTGMVEKLFF. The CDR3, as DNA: TGTGCCAGCAGTTGGACAGGGATGGTTGAAAAACTGTTTTTT.

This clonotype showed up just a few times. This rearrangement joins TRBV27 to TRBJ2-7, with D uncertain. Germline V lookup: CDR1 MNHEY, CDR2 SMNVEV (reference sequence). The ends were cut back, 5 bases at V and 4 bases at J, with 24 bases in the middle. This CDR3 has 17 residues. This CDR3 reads CASSPRQALQRSYEQYF. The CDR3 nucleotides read TGTGCCAGCAGTCCCCGGCAGGCTCTTCAACGCTCATACGAGCAGTACTTC.

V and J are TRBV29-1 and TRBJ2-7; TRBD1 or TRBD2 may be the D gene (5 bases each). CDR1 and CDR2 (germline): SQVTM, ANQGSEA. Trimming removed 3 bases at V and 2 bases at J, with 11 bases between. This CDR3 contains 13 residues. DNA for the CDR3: TGCAGCGTTGAGATCGGGACCGCCTACGAGCAGTACTTC. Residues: CSVEIGTAYEQYF.

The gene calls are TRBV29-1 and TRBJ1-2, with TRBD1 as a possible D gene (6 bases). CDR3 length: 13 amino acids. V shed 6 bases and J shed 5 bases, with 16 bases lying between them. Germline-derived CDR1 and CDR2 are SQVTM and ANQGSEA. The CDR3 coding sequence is TGCAGCGTCCTCGGGGGCGCAGGGTATGGCTACACCTTC. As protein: CSVLGGAGYGYTF.

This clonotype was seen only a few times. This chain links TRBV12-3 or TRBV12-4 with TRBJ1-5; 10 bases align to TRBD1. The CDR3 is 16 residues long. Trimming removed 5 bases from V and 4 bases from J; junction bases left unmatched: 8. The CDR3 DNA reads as TGTGCCAGCAGTACCGGGACAGGGGTTACTAATCAGCCCCAGCATTTT. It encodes CASSTGTGVTNQPQHF.

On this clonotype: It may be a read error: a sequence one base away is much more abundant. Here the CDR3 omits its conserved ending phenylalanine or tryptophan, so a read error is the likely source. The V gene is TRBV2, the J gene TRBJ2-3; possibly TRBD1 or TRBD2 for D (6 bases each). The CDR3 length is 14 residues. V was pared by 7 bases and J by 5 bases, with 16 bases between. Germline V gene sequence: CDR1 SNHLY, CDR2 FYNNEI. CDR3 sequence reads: CASNFRGPGDTQYS. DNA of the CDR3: TGTGCCAGCAATTTTCGGGGGCCGGGAGATACGCAGTATTCT.

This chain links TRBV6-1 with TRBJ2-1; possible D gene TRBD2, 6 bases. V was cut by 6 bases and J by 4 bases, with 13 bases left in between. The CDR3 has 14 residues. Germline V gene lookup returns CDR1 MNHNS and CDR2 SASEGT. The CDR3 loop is CASSKGRGYNEQFF. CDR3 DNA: TGTGCCAGCAGCAAGGGGCGGGGATACAATGAGCAGTTCTTC.

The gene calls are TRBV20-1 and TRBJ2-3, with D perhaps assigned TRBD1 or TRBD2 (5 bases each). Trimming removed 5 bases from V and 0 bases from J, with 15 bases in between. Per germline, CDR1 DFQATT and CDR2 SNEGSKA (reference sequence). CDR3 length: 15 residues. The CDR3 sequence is CSAPPGRSSTDTQYF. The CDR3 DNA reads TGCAGTGCTCCTCCGGGACGCTCTAGCACAGATACGCAGTATTTT.

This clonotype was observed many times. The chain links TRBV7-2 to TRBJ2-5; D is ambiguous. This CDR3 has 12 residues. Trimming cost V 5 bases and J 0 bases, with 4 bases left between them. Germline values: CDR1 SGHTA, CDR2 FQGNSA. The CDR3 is CASSAYQETQYF. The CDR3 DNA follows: TGTGCCAGCAGCGCGTACCAAGAGACCCAGTACTTC.